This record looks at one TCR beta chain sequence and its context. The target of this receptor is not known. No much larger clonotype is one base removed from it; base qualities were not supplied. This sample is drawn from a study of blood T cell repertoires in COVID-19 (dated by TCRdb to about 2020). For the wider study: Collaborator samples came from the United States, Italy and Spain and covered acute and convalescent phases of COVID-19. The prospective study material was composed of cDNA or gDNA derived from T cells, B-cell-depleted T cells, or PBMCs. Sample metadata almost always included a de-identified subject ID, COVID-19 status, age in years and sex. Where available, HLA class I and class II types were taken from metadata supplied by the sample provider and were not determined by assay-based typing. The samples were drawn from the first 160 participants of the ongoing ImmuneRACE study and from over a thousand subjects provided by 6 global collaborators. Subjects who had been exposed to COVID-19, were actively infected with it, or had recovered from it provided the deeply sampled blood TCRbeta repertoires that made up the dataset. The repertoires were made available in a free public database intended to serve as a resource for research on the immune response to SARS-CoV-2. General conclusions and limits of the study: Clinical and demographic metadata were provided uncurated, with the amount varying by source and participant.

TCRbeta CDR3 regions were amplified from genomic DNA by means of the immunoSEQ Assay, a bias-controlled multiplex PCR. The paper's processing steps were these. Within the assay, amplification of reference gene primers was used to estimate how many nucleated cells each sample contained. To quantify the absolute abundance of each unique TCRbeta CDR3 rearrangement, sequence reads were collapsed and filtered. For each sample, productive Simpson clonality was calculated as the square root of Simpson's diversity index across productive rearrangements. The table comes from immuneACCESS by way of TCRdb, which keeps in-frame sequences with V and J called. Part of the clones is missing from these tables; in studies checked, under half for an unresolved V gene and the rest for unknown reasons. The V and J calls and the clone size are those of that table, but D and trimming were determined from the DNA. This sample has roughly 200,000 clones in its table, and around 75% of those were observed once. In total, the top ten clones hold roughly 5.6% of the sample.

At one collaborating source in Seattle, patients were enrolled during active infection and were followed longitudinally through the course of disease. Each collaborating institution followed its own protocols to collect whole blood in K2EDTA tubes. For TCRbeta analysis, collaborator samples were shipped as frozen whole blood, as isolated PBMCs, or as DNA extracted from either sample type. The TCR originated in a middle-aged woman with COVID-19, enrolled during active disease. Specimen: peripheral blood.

The DNA is TGTGCCAGCAGCTTAGGGGGGGAGAACATTCAGTACTTC. Its protein product is CASSLGGENIQYF. The chain joins TRBV11-2 to TRBJ2-4; 6 matching bases give a weak D call of TRBD2. The germline V gene specifies SGHAT as CDR1 and FQNNGV as CDR2. Trimming removed 1 base from V and 7 bases from J, leaving 8 bases between the germline ends. Inclusive of the bounding cysteine and phenylalanine, the CDR3 is 13 residues long. The only DNA kept is the CDR3, 39 bases in frame from the first base.